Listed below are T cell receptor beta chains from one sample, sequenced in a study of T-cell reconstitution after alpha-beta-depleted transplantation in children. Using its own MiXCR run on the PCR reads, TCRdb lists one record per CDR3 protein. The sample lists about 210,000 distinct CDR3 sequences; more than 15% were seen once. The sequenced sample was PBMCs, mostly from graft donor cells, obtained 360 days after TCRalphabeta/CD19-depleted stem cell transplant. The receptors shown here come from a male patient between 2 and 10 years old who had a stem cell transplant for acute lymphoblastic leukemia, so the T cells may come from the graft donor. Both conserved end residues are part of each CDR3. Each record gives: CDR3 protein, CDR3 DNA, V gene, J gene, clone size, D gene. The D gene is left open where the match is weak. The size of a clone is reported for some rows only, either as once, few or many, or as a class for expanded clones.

CASSQGNMGGTGELFF,TGTGCCAGCAGCCAAGGAAACATGGGGGGAACCGGGGAGCTGTTTTTT,TRBV3-1,TRBJ2-2,-,-
CASSPGTGRPVPFF,TGTGCCAGCTCACCCGGGACAGGGAGACCAGTACCGTTTTTT,TRBV18,TRBJ1-4,few,TRBD1
CASSPRTVPLLISYEQYF,TGTGCCAGCAGCCCCCGGACAGTACCCCTACTCATCTCCTACGAGCAGTACTTC,TRBV11-2,TRBJ2-7,-,-
CASNEVAGDFPNTGELFF,TGTGCCAGCAATGAGGTCGCGGGGGACTTCCCGAACACCGGGGAGCTGTTTTTT,TRBV9,TRBJ2-2,few,TRBD2
CASSLGSSRKQYF,TGTGCCAGCAGTTTAGGGTCATCCAGGAAGCAGTACTTC,TRBV27,TRBJ2-7,few,-
CASSLAGDPADTQYF,TGCGCCAGCAGCTTGGCCGGAGACCCAGCAGATACGCAGTATTTT,TRBV5-1,TRBJ2-3,-,-
CASSPRMGQGSPTDTQYF,TGTGCCAGCAGCCCACGGATGGGACAAGGAAGTCCCACAGATACGCAGTATTTT,TRBV11-1,TRBJ2-3,-,-
CAISPKGQPNYGYTF,TGTGCCATCAGTCCCAAGGGGCAACCCAACTATGGCTACACCTTC,TRBV10-3,TRBJ1-2,few,-
CASSSTQGMTEAFF,TGTGCCAGCAGCTCTACACAGGGGATGACTGAAGCTTTCTTT,TRBV27,TRBJ1-1,-,TRBD1
CASSWVDTQYF,TGTGCCAGCAGTTGGGTGGATACGCAGTATTTT,TRBV12-3/TRBV12-4,TRBJ2-3,few,-
CSAYPGLADWLNNEQFF,TGCAGTGCTTACCCCGGGTTGGCGGACTGGTTAAACAATGAGCAGTTCTTC,TRBV20-1,TRBJ2-1,-,-
CSVDTGAKNEQFF,TGCAGCGTTGATACCGGGGCTAAAAATGAGCAGTTCTTC,TRBV29-1,TRBJ2-1,many,-
CASSLLAGENGYTF,TGTGCCAGCAGCTTACTGGCAGGGGAGAATGGCTACACCTTC,TRBV7-2,TRBJ1-2,few,-
CASSLSTSVNEQFF,TGCGCCAGCAGCTTGAGTACTAGCGTTAATGAGCAGTTCTTC,TRBV5-1,TRBJ2-1,-,TRBD2
CSARPLAGGPGEETQYF,TGCAGTGCCAGGCCCCTAGCGGGGGGGCCAGGAGAAGAGACCCAGTACTTC,TRBV20-1,TRBJ2-5,few,TRBD2
CSGFFSRAQEQYF,TGCAGTGGGTTTTTTAGCCGGGCCCAGGAGCAGTATTTT,TRBV20-1,TRBJ2-3,-,-
CASSLGPGGTNEQYF,TGTGCCAGCAGCTTAGGTCCGGGAGGAACAAACGAGCAGTACTTC,TRBV11-2,TRBJ2-7,-,TRBD2
CASSLGLTGATSTDTQYF,TGTGCCAGCAGTTTGGGATTAACAGGGGCTACTAGCACAGATACGCAGTATTTT,TRBV12-3/TRBV12-4,TRBJ2-3,few,TRBD1
CASSPPYSNQPQHF,TGTGCCAGCTCACCACCGTATAGCAATCAGCCCCAGCATTTT,TRBV18,TRBJ1-5,few,-
CASSYRGQGRSTDTQYF,TGTGCCAGCAGTTACCGGGGACAGGGCCGGAGCACAGATACGCAGTATTTT,TRBV6-2/TRBV6-3,TRBJ2-3,few,TRBD1
CASSHRGAGASGSSDTQYF,TGTGCCAGCAGCCACCGGGGGGCAGGAGCTAGCGGGAGCTCAGATACGCAGTATTTT,TRBV3-1,TRBJ2-3,-,TRBD2
CASSTTSPGIERNEQFF,TGTGCCAGCTCAACGACCAGCCCCGGAATTGAAAGAAATGAGCAGTTCTTC,TRBV18,TRBJ2-1,-,-
CASKGAHTGELFF,TGTGCCAGCAAGGGGGCGCACACCGGGGAGCTGTTTTTT,TRBV6-4,TRBJ2-2,few,TRBD1
CASSWRPGLSPDTQYF,TGCGCCAGCAGCTGGCGTCCTGGACTTAGCCCAGATACGCAGTATTTT,TRBV5-1,TRBJ2-3,-,-
CATRPERLAGGLGPDTQYF,TGTGCCACCCGACCAGAGCGGCTAGCGGGGGGGCTTGGCCCAGATACGCAGTATTTT,TRBV10-3,TRBJ2-3,-,TRBD2
CASSLRQEVGSYEQYF,TGTGCCAGCAGCTTAAGACAGGAGGTGGGAAGCTACGAGCAGTACTTC,TRBV7-9,TRBJ2-7,few,-